The clone carrying this T cell receptor beta chain was counted once. Its matching antigen is unknown. The data were taken from a study of cytomegalovirus exposure and HLA in healthy donors. Overall study findings and caveats: Follow-up analysis seemed to connect common viral pathogens with several of the most significant clusters identified. The sole available immune exposure information was CMV serostatus. Follow-up analysis later connected one missense variant in DCLRE1C with trimming of TCR beta V- and J-genes.

V was cut by 3 bases and J by 4 bases, with 6 bases left in between. Germline V CDR1 and CDR2: MNHNS, SASEGT. This CDR3 comprises 12 residues. Primers included in the PCR were 60 Vbeta and 13 Jbeta primers. TCRdb's table, derived via immunoSEQ multiplex PCR, lists solely in-frame clones and lacks some. The data show about 55,000 clones, with 70% to 75% seen just once and 30% to 35% held by the top ten. J is TRBJ1-2 and V is TRBV6-1; weak D call: TRBD1 (6 bases). The receptor was derived from a man in his forties or fifties in good health and CMV-seropositive. Input material: PBMCs. CDR3 residues: CASSEGAYGYTF. CDR3 in DNA: TGTGCCAGCAGTGAGGGGGCCTATGGCTACACCTTC.